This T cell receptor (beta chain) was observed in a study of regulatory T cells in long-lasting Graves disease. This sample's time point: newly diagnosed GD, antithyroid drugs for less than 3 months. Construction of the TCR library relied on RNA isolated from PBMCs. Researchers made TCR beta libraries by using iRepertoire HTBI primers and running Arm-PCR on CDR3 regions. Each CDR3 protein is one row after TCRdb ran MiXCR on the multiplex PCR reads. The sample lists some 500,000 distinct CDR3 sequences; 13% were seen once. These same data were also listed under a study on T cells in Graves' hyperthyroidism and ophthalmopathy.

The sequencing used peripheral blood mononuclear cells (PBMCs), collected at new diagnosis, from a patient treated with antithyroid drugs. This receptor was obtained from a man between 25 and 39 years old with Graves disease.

The CDR3 sequence: CASSVLARRSNNEQFF. The DNA of the CDR3 is TGTGCCAGCAGCGTCCTCGCCCGCAGGAGTAACAATGAGCAGTTCTTC. The gene calls are TRBV9 and TRBJ2-1; D is ambiguous. This CDR3 has 16 amino acids. With 2 bases removed from V and 5 bases from J, the gap between germline ends came to 17 bases. Germline CDR1 SGDLS, CDR2 YYNGEE.